Listed below are T cell receptor beta chains from one sample, sequenced in a study of T cell responses to AZD1222 COVID-19 vaccine. Generated by immunoSEQ multiplex PCR, the TCRdb table keeps only in-frame clones and is missing some. There are roughly 150,000 clones in the sample; around 91% occur only once, and around 5% lies in the top ten. Here the sequenced sample was peripheral blood, taken on day 0 of AZD1222 vaccination. The receptors here all came from an adult in good health. Both conserved end residues are part of each CDR3. Fields, in order: CDR3 length, J gene, clone size, V gene, D gene, CDR3 DNA, CDR3 protein. A D gene is named only where the DNA matches it firmly. Expanded clones are given a class, and other clones once, few, many or no size at all.

16 TRBJ2-7 - TRBV5-4 TRBD2 TGTGCCAGCAGCTTGGATGAGACTAGCGAGACCTACGAGCAGTACTTC CASSLDETSETYEQYF
15 TRBJ1-5 - TRBV19 - TGTGCCAGTAGTATTTATATTGTTGGAAATCAGCCCCAGCATTTT CASSIYIVGNQPQHF
14 TRBJ1-4 - TRBV5-6 - TGTGCCAGCAGCCTAGTTGCAACTAATGAAAAACTGTTTTTT CASSLVATNEKLFF
14 TRBJ2-5 few TRBV18 - TGTGCCAGCTCACCCGCCGGGGCGGGGGAGACCCAGTACTTC CASSPAGAGETQYF
11 TRBJ2-1 - TRBV6-5 - TGTGCCAGCAGTAGCAGGAATGAGCAGTTCTTC CASSSRNEQFF
12 TRBJ2-1 - TRBV27 - TGTGCCAGCAGTTCGGACTCTAGCTCACTGTTCTTC CASSSDSSSLFF
13 TRBJ1-5 - TRBV28 - TGTGCCAGCAGTCCCACCCAAACACAGCCCCAGCATTTT CASSPTQTQPQHF
15 TRBJ2-1 - TRBV6-2/TRBV6-3 TRBD2 TGTGCCAGCAGTACGGGACTAGACACCTACAATGAGCAGTTCTTC CASSTGLDTYNEQFF
14 TRBJ1-2 - TRBV15 - TGTGCCGCCAGCAGAGATAGAGGAAGCGGTGGCTACACCTTC CAASRDRGSGGYTF
14 TRBJ2-2 - TRBV7-9 - TGTGCCCCAGGGAGCGTAACGAACACCGGGGAGCTGTTTTTT CAPGSVTNTGELFF
11 TRBJ1-2 - TRBV20-1 - TGCAGTACTAGGATGAACTATGGCTACACCTTC CSTRMNYGYTF
13 TRBJ1-1 - TRBV7-2 - TGTGCCAGCAGCTTTAGCCTGAACACTGAAGCTTTCTTT CASSFSLNTEAFF
13 TRBJ1-2 few TRBV28 - TGTGCCAGCAGTTTTGACAGAACATATGGCTACACCTTC CASSFDRTYGYTF
14 TRBJ1-1 - TRBV23-1 - TGCGCCAGCAGTCAATCTGGGGACCTAATAGAAGCTTTCTTT CASSQSGDLIEAFF
16 TRBJ1-1 - TRBV7-2 TRBD1 TGTGCCAGCAGCTTTGAGACAGGGCGCTCTAACACTGAAGCTTTCTTT CASSFETGRSNTEAFF
14 TRBJ2-7 - TRBV19 TRBD2 TGTGCCAGTAGTACGACTAGCGGGAGCTACGAGCAGTACTTC CASSTTSGSYEQYF
14 TRBJ2-5 - TRBV7-3 - TGTGCCAGCAGCTTAACCGGGGGGCGAGAGACCCAGTACTTC CASSLTGGRETQYF
15 TRBJ1-2 - TRBV27 - TGTGCCAGCAGTTTTGTCCGGGGACCTAACTATGGCTACACCTTC CASSFVRGPNYGYTF
12 TRBJ2-5 - TRBV27 - TGTGCCAGCAGACCCTTGAGTGGGACCCAGTACTTC CASRPLSGTQYF
15 TRBJ2-1 - TRBV27 TRBD1 TGTGCCAGCAGTTCCGGGACAGGCCCCTACAATGAGCAGTTCTTC CASSSGTGPYNEQFF
14 TRBJ2-7 - TRBV5-6 - TGTGCCAGCAGCCCGGGACATGGGGCCTACGAGCAGTACTTC CASSPGHGAYEQYF
12 TRBJ2-2 - TRBV7-6 - TGTGCCAGCATCCAACGCACCGGGGAGCTGTTTTTT CASIQRTGELFF
14 TRBJ2-7 - TRBV4-2 - TGTGCCAGCAGCCAAGGCAGTGGAGCCTACGAGCAGTACTTC CASSQGSGAYEQYF
13 TRBJ1-1 - TRBV29-1 - TGCAGCGTTGATAAGGGGATGAACACTGAAGCTTTCTTT CSVDKGMNTEAFF
14 TRBJ2-6 - TRBV9 - TGTGCCAGCGGGGGAGGGGGCAATACCAACGTCCTGACTTTC CASGGGGNTNVLTF
15 TRBJ2-3 - TRBV7-2 TRBD2 TGTGCCAGCAGCTTAGGGCGGGAGGGGACAGATACGCAGTATTTT CASSLGREGTDTQYF
17 TRBJ2-1 - TRBV7-9 TRBD2 TGTGCCAGCAGCTTATTGGGACTAGCGGACAGATATAATGAGCAGTTCTTC CASSLLGLADRYNEQFF
13 TRBJ1-2 - TRBV9 - TGTGCCAGCAGCGCCACGCAGGGGCCTGGCTACACCTTC CASSATQGPGYTF
15 TRBJ1-5 - TRBV6-5 TRBD1 TGTGCCAGCAGGCCAGACAGGGAGTATACTCAGCCCCAGCATTTT CASRPDREYTQPQHF
14 TRBJ1-1 few TRBV6-6 - TGTGCCAGCAGACCCACAGGGAGGTTCACTGAAGCTTTCTTT CASRPTGRFTEAFF
14 TRBJ2-7 - TRBV6-5 - TGTGCCAGCAGGCCTCCGGGACCCACCTACGAGCAGTACTTC CASRPPGPTYEQYF
20 TRBJ1-6 - TRBV6-1 TRBD1 TGTGCCAGCAGTGAATTTTTGTTGGGGACAGGGTTCGCCTATAATTCACCCCTCCACTTT CASSEFLLGTGFAYNSPLHF
16 TRBJ2-1 - TRBV18 TRBD1 TGTGCCAGCTCACCACAATCCGGGACAGTTTACAATGAGCAGTTCTTC CASSPQSGTVYNEQFF
20 TRBJ1-1 once TRBV7-8 - TGTGCCAGCAGCCCATACGAACGGGGGCGATTGCTCCGAGGGAACACTGAAGCTTTCTTT CASSPYERGRLLRGNTEAFF
18 TRBJ2-3 - TRBV7-3 - TGTGCCAGCAGCTTAATTTTTCGGGCAAGCGCTAGCACAGATACGCAGTATTTT CASSLIFRASASTDTQYF
15 TRBJ2-3 once TRBV4-1 - TGCGCCAGCAGCTCAACTAGTGGCGGCACAGATACGCAGTATTTT CASSSTSGGTDTQYF